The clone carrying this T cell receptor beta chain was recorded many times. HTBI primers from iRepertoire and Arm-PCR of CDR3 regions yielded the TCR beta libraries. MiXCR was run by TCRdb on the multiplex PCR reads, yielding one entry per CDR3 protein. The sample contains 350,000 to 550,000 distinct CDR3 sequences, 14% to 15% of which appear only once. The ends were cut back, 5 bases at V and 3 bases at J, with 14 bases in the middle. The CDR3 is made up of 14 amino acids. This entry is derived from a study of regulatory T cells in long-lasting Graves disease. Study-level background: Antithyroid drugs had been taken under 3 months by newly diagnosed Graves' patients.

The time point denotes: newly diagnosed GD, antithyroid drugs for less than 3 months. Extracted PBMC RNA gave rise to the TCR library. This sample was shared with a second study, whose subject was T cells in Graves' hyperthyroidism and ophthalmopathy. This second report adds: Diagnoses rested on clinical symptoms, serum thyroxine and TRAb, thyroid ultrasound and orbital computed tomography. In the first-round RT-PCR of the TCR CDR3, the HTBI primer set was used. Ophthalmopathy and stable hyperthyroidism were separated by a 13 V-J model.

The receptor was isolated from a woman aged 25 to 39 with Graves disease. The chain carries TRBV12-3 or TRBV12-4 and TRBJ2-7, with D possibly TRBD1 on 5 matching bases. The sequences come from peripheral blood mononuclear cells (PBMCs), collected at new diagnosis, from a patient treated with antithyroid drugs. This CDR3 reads CASSAQGSGYEQYF. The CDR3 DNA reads TGTGCCAGCAGTGCCCAGGGTTCCGGCTACGAGCAGTACTTC.